One and the same sample provided the 27 T cell receptor beta chains below, sequenced in a study of blood T cell repertoires in COVID-19. The method was immunoSEQ multiplex PCR; TCRdb's version includes in-frame clones alone and lacks a portion of them. The sample has approximately 200,000 clones; over 75% are singletons. Sequencing was carried out using peripheral blood. All receptors come from a woman between 50 and 59 years old with acute or convalescent COVID-19.

The chain joins TRBV30 to TRBJ1-1, with D hard to call. Germline V gives CDR1 GTSNPN, CDR2 SVGIG (reference sequence). V lost 2 bases and J lost 1, with 8 bases in between. The CDR3 has 13 residues. The CDR3: CAWSPTENTEAFF. The DNA for the CDR3 is TGTGCCTGGAGTCCCACAGAGAACACTGAAGCTTTCTTT.

The chain uses TRBV3-1 (or the pseudogene TRBV3-2) and TRBJ1-3; tentative D call: TRBD1 (5 bases). V lost 4 bases and J lost 2, with 15 bases in between. The CDR3 loop spans 16 amino acids. The germline CDR1 and CDR2 sequences are LGHDT and YNNKEL (reference sequence). For the CDR3, the DNA is TGTGCCAGCAGCCCGGACCGCGGGGGACCTGGAAACACCATATATTTT. It codes for CASSPDRGGPGNTIYF.

This chain links TRBV2 with TRBJ1-5; TRBD1 matches at 10 bases. This CDR3 region has 15 residues. The trim removed 8 bases at V and 3 bases at J, leaving 7 bases unmatched. In germline, CDR1 is SNHLY, CDR2 FYNNEI. The CDR3 bases are TGTGCCAGCTCGAGACAGGGGGCGAACAATCAGCCCCAGCATTTT. This sequence encodes CASSRQGANNQPQHF.

This clone was observed a handful of times. The rearrangement links TRBV7-6 to TRBJ2-3; TRBD2 aligns across 13 bases. The germline V gene has CDR1 SGHVS and CDR2 FNYEAQ. CDR3 length: 16 amino acids. With 3 bases clipped from V and 4 bases from J, the junction kept 4 bases outside the gene matches. As DNA, the CDR3 is TGTGCCAGCAGCTTCTCACTAGCGGGGGGGGCAGATACGCAGTATTTT. Translating it yields CASSFSLAGGADTQYF.

The chain recombines TRBV27 with TRBJ2-1; 12 bases map to TRBD2. V lost 6 bases, J lost 6 bases, and 6 bases stayed unmatched. The CDR3 is 15 amino acids. Germline assignment: CDR1 MNHEY and CDR2 SMNVEV (reference sequence). For the CDR3, the DNA is TGTGCCAGCAGCCCAGGACTAGCGGGATTCAATGAGCAGTTCTTC. Translating gives CASSPGLAGFNEQFF.

The sample holds one count of this clone. The chain employs TRBV5-1 and TRBJ2-1; 7 bases align to TRBD2. The germline gives CDR1 SGHRS, CDR2 YFSETQ. CDR3 length equals 16 residues. The ends lost 4 bases at V and 0 bases at J; junction bases unmatched: 7. CDR3 DNA: TGCGCCAGCAGCCCCGGACTAGTGAGCTCCTACAATGAGCAGTTCTTC. Protein product: CASSPGLVSSYNEQFF.

This chain links TRBV18 with TRBJ2-2; 8 bases map to TRBD2. Germline-derived CDR1 and CDR2 are KGHSH and LQKENI. The J segment lost 2 bases and the V segment lost 3 bases, leaving 8 bases of the junction unmatched. The CDR3 covers 17 residues. CDR3 protein: CASSPAAGGVNTGELFF. The CDR3 coding sequence is TGTGCCAGCTCACCGGCGGCGGGGGGCGTAAACACCGGGGAGCTGTTTTTT.

This sequence joins TRBV12-5 and TRBJ1-5; tentatively, D is TRBD1 (5 bases). From germline, CDR1 is LGHNT and CDR2 FRNRAP. V lost 8 bases and J lost 3, with 14 bases in between. The CDR3 is made up of 14 amino acids. CDR3: CASSHLQDNQPQHF. The CDR3 nucleotides read TGTGCTAGTAGTCATTTACAGGACAATCAGCCCCAGCATTTT. The full variable domain, rest sourced from reference TRBV12-5 and TRBJ1-5, is DARVTQTPRHKVTEMGQEVTMRCQPILGHNTVFWYRQTMMQGLELLAYFRNRAPLDDSGMPKDRFSAEMPDATLATLKIQPSEPRDSAVYFCASSHLQDNQPQHFGDGTRLSIL.

The V call is TRBV2, the J call TRBJ1-3; TRBD1 agrees at 7 bases. J lost 0 bases, V lost 8 bases, and 19 bases had no gene match. This CDR3 is built from 19 residues. Germline V gene data show CDR1 as SNHLY and CDR2 as FYNNEI. CDR3 sequence: CASQPGRGTGQPSGNTIYF. CDR3 in DNA: TGTGCCAGCCAGCCCGGCCGGGGCACGGGACAGCCCTCTGGAAACACCATATATTTT.

This rearrangement joins TRBV15 to TRBJ2-2; no firm D call. The V end lost 1 base, the J end lost 7 bases, and 10 bases lay between the germline ends. This CDR3 region has 14 residues. Per the germline V gene, CDR1 is LNHNV and CDR2 is YYDKDF (reference sequence). CDR3 sequence (DNA): TGTGCCACCAGCAGAGTACTCGCAGGCGGGGAGCTGTTTTTT. Translating gives CATSRVLAGGELFF. Supplemented by reference TRBV15 and TRBJ2-2, the full variable domain reads DAMVIQNPRYQVTQFGKPVTLSCSQTLNHNVMYWYQQKSSQAPKLLFHYYDKDFNNEADTPDNFQSRRPNTSFCFLDIRSPGLGDTAMYLCATSRVLAGGELFFGEGSRLTVL.

The gene calls are TRBV5-8 and TRBJ1-2; D unclear. Germline V gene data show CDR1 as SGHTS and CDR2 as YDEGEE. Trimming shortened V by 0 bases and J by 0 bases, and 9 bases separated the two germline ends. The CDR3 length is 15 residues. CDR3 in DNA: TGTGCCAGCAGCTTGGACGCCAGTCCTAACTATGGCTACACCTTC. It specifies CASSLDASPNYGYTF. The variable domain in full, completed from reference TRBV5-8 and TRBJ1-2, reads EAGVTQSPTHLIKTRGQQATLRCSPISGHTSVYWYQQALGLGLQFLLWYDEGEERNRGNFPPRFSGRQFPNYSSELNVNALELEDSALYLCASSLDASPNYGYTFGSGTRLTVV.

V is TRBV6-5 and J is TRBJ1-1, with 8 bases fitting TRBD1. Trimming at V came to 6 bases and at J to 4 bases, leaving 10 bases not matched to a gene. Germline values: CDR1 MNHEY, CDR2 SVGAGI. This CDR3 region has 15 residues. CDR3 DNA: TGTGCCAGCAGACCGTTGGGACAGGCCGCCACTGAAGCTTTCTTT. It codes for CASRPLGQAATEAFF.

Many counts were recorded for this clone. The chain carries TRBV5-1 and TRBJ1-5; D is uncertain. This CDR3 spans 14 amino acids. Germline CDR1 is SGHRS and CDR2 is YFSETQ. Trimming removed 0 bases at V and 7 bases at J, with 11 bases between. This chain's CDR3 is CASSLDGGSQPQHF. The CDR3 DNA sequence: TGCGCCAGCAGCTTGGATGGAGGGTCACAGCCCCAGCATTTT. Looking up the rest from reference TRBV5-1 and TRBJ1-5 gives the full variable domain: KAGVTQTPRYLIKTRGQQVTLSCSPISGHRSVSWYQQTPGQGLQFLFEYFSETQRNKGNFPGRFSGRQFSNSRSEMNVSTLELGDSALYLCASSLDGGSQPQHFGDGTRLSIL.

The gene calls are TRBV9 and TRBJ2-1; 9 positions agree with TRBD2. CDR1 SGDLS and CDR2 YYNGEE come from the germline V gene. V was clipped by 4 bases and J by 7 bases; unmatched bases: 12. The CDR3 spans 16 residues. The CDR3 DNA reads as TGTGCCAGCAGCCCACCCACGAAAGCGGGAGGTAATGAGCAGTTCTTC. This encodes CASSPPTKAGGNEQFF.

The chain carries TRBV6-5 and TRBJ2-1; 9 nucleotides align to TRBD2. After removal of 6 bases from V and 4 bases from J, the junction contained 4 bases not matched to a gene. Germline V gene lookup returns CDR1 MNHEY and CDR2 SVGAGI. CDR3 size: 14 residues. CDR3 DNA sequence: TGTGCCAGCAGCCGACTAGCGGCTTACAATGAGCAGTTCTTC. Protein sequence: CASSRLAAYNEQFF.

This chain links TRBV5-1 with TRBJ1-1; D is unresolved. The germline V gene encodes CDR1 SGHRS and CDR2 YFSETQ. The CDR3 has 17 residues. Trimming left V 0 bases short and J 0 bases short, with 15 bases between. The CDR3 DNA sequence: TGCGCCAGCAGCTTGGGGGCCCTACCTTCGGTGAACACTGAAGCTTTCTTT. It translates to CASSLGALPSVNTEAFF.

This clone was picked up one time. The chain uses TRBV27 and TRBJ1-1, with 7 positions matching TRBD1. V lost 4 bases to trimming and J lost 0 bases; unmatched junction nucleotides: 5. Germline V gives CDR1 MNHEY, CDR2 SMNVEV (reference sequence). This CDR3 spans 15 amino acids. CDR3 protein: CASSYGTAMNTEAFF. For the CDR3, the DNA is TGTGCCAGCAGTTATGGGACAGCCATGAACACTGAAGCTTTCTTT.

The chain links TRBV3-1 (or the pseudogene TRBV3-2) to TRBJ1-1, with D maybe TRBD1 (6 bases). Trimming pared 0 bases from V and 9 bases from J, leaving 17 bases between. Germline CDR1 is LGHDT and CDR2 is YNNKEL (reference sequence). CDR3 length: 15 amino acids. CDR3: CASSQEGTPIHKAFF. The DNA for the CDR3 is TGTGCCAGCAGCCAAGAAGGGACACCCATTCATAAAGCTTTCTTT.

V usage is TRBV12-3 or TRBV12-4 and J usage is TRBJ1-2; 7 positions agree with TRBD1. The V and J ends lost 5 bases and 8 bases, in that order; junction bases with no gene match: 5. The CDR3 is 12 residues long. Here the CDR3 reads CASSDREWGYTF. Here the CDR3 DNA reads TGTGCCAGCAGTGACAGGGAGTGGGGCTACACCTTC.

The chain couples TRBV9 to TRBJ1-3, with D tentatively TRBD1 (6 bases). V lost 4 bases, J lost 0 bases, and 14 bases lay in between. CDR3 length: 16 amino acids. Germline-derived CDR1 and CDR2 are SGDLS and YYNGEE. The CDR3 bases are TGTGCCAGCAGCTCTACAGGGAACCCCTCTGGAAACACCATATATTTT. Protein sequence: CASSSTGNPSGNTIYF.

The CDR3 is CASSRDRGFRVVYEQYF. The CDR3 DNA is TGTGCCAGCAGCCGTGACAGGGGATTTCGTGTAGTCTACGAGCAGTACTTC. V gene TRBV21-1 combines with J gene TRBJ2-7; the table gives TRBD1 as D, unverified against the DNA. TRBV21-1 is assigned pseudogene status. The CDR3 runs to 17 residues.

The V gene is TRBV9, the J gene TRBJ1-5; D perhaps matches TRBD1 (6 bases). The CDR3 has 14 residues. Germline values: CDR1 SGDLS, CDR2 YYNGEE. Trimming removed 3 bases from V and 5 bases from J, with 12 bases in between. The CDR3 DNA reads TGTGCCAGCAGCGACAGGGTAAATCATCAGCCCCAGCATTTT. Protein sequence: CASSDRVNHQPQHF. The variable domain in full, with the rest retrieved from reference TRBV9 and TRBJ1-5, is DSGVTQTPKHLITATGQRVTLRCSPRSGDLSVYWYQQSLDQGLQFLIQYYNGEERAKGNILERFSAQQFPDLHSELNLSSLELGDSALYFCASSDRVNHQPQHFGDGTRLSIL.

The CDR3 nucleotides are TGTGCCTGGAACGGACAGGGGGTTTCCTACGAGCAGTACTTC. This codes for CAWNGQGVSYEQYF. The chain is built from TRBV30 and TRBJ2-7, with 10 positions matching TRBD1. This CDR3 has 14 amino acids. V trimming: 4 bases; J trimming: 1 base; junction bases outside the gene matches: 4. Per the germline V gene, CDR1 is GTSNPN and CDR2 is SVGIG (reference sequence).

The V and J genes are TRBV6-6 and TRBJ1-3; no clear D gene. With 6 bases removed from V and 6 bases from J, the gap between germline ends came to 15 bases. The germline V gene encodes CDR1 MNHNY and CDR2 SVGAGI (reference sequence). This CDR3 region has 14 residues. CDR3 coding DNA: TGTGCCAGCAGGTTCCTAAGTAGTGAAAACACCATATATTTT. Its protein product is CASRFLSSENTIYF.

This chain links TRBV5-6 with TRBJ2-3, with 8 bases aligning to TRBD2. The CDR3 has 16 amino acids. The ends lost 2 bases at V and 2 bases at J; junction bases unmatched: 7. CDR1 SGHDT and CDR2 YYEEEE come from the germline V gene. CDR3 sequence (DNA): TGTGCCAGCAGCTTCTTTAGCGGGGATTACACAGATACGCAGTATTTT. Encoded protein: CASSFFSGDYTDTQYF.

The J gene is TRBJ1-1, the V gene TRBV24-1, with 8 bases fitting TRBD1. CDR1 and CDR2 from the germline V gene are KGHDR and SFDVKD. The V segment lost 7 bases and the J segment 0 bases; nucleotides outside the gene matches: 3. CDR3 length equals 14 residues. The CDR3 nucleotides read TGTGCCACCAGAGACAGGGGAGTGAACACTGAAGCTTTCTTT. Translation: CATRDRGVNTEAFF.

This sequence joins TRBV15 and TRBJ2-4; a possible D gene is TRBD1 (6 bases). This CDR3 region has 15 residues. Trimming took 0 bases from V and 2 from J, leaving 8 bases between them. Germline values: CDR1 LNHNV, CDR2 YYDKDF (reference sequence). The CDR3 DNA is TGTGCCACCAGCAGAGAGGGGGCAACCAAAAACATTCAGTACTTC. It encodes CATSREGATKNIQYF.